The clone carrying this T cell receptor beta chain came up a few times. The target antigen is unknown. This specimen comes from a study of T cell repertoires in cytomegalovirus infection. The overall study: Use of recently identified HLA-C-restricted and well-studied HLA-B-restricted CMV epitopes was part of the study.

TCRdb ran MiXCR on the reads and lists one entry per CDR3 protein. The sample has about 920,000 distinct CDR3 sequences, about a third seen once. With 1 base clipped from V and 6 bases from J, the junction kept 9 bases outside the gene matches. Germline CDR1 LGHNA, CDR2 YSLEER. The CDR3 sequence is 17 residues long. Here the sequenced sample was cultured CD8+ T cells from PBMCs, taken from culture after CMV antigen stimulation. The chain employs TRBV4-3 and TRBJ2-2, with 9 bases aligning to TRBD2. This clonotype was sampled from a human donor in good health (CMV status not recorded). Some clones in this sample may be carry-over from other donors' samples. The CDR3 sequence: CASSQAGLAILPGELFF. The CDR3 bases are TGCGCCAGCAGCCAAGCCGGACTAGCGATTTTACCCGGGGAGCTGTTTTTT.